This T cell receptor beta chain was sequenced during a study of T cell responses to AZD1222 COVID-19 vaccine. Trimming took 5 bases from V and 3 from J, leaving 8 bases between them. CDR3 size: 13 residues. Germline assignment: CDR1 MDHEN and CDR2 SYDVKM. Study-wide findings and caveats: Of the AZD1222 recipients, only six were seropositive at baseline.

The assay was immunoSEQ multiplex PCR, and TCRdb's table has in-frame clones only and misses some. The profile shows 44,000 or so clones, about 82% of them singletons. In this sample, this clone turned up a few times. Its antigen is as yet unknown. The clonotype originates from an adult who received the MenACWY meningococcal vaccine as a control. This material consisted of peripheral blood, taken 28 days after the second dose of the MenACWY control vaccine. V usage is TRBV28 and J usage is TRBJ1-5; D perhaps matches TRBD1 (5 bases). CDR3 residues: CASSDRNNQPQHF. The CDR3 nucleotides are TGTGCCAGCAGTGACAGAAACAATCAGCCCCAGCATTTT.